Listed here is a single T cell receptor beta chain. What it binds is unknown. Together with a sample-barcoded 5' primer, a J-beta primer mix was included in a second PCR lasting about 6 to 11 cycles. MiXCR was run by TCRdb on the 5' RACE reads, yielding one entry per CDR3 protein. Here the sample spans around 870,000 distinct CDR3 sequences, under 30% being singletons. There were at least 6 micrograms of total RNA extracted from every sample. These data belong to a study of blood T cells in healthy people across ages. On the study more broadly: About one barcoded beta molecule was captured per two T cells (by template switching). Study results and limitations: Long-lived and aged donors differed, with more naive CD4+ cells and higher diversity in the long-lived.

The CDR3 has 16 amino acids. Germline CDR1 reads SGHTA; CDR2 reads FQGNSA. Trimming shortened V by 3 bases and J by 3 bases, and 17 bases separated the two germline ends. The source material was blood. The chain has TRBV7-2 and TRBJ1-2; D perhaps matches TRBD1 (5 bases). This TCR was recovered from a woman of 80 years or more in good health. CDR3: CASSLPTGRNDYGYTF. The CDR3 region has the DNA TGTGCCAGCAGCTTGCCTACGGGACGGAACGACTATGGCTACACCTTC.